This T cell receptor beta chain was retrieved from a study of glioma-infiltrating T cells after dendritic cell vaccination. Across the study: Three intradermal dendritic cell vaccine injections were given every two weeks. Overall study results and limits: Higher pretreatment TIL content predicted longer progression-free time and survival. The cohort had few patients with full blood and tumor sets. Survival was not directly related to TCR clonality in these patients.

This clone was detected only once. The antigen remains unidentified. Only in-frame clones appear in the TCRdb table, and some are missing; sequencing was by immunoSEQ multiplex PCR. This sample has more than 70,000 clones, with 80% to 90% found just once. Time point specified: after dendritic cell vaccination, including at tumor progression/relapse. This CDR3 is built from 14 residues. Trimming took off 1 base at V and 2 bases at J, with 9 bases between the two ends. This sequence joins TRBV23-1 and TRBJ2-7; possibly TRBD2 for D (5 bases). TRBV23-1 is designated an ORF whose function remains uncertain. The material was blood, obtained after dendritic cell vaccination. The origin of this receptor is a human donor with glioblastoma. The CDR3 region has the DNA TGCGCCAGCAGTCAATTGGACTGGCCCTACGAGCAGTACTTC. Protein product: CASSQLDWPYEQYF.